This TCR beta chain was sequenced for a study of shared clonotypes between healthy human individuals. Study-level points and caveats: An expected dependence of interdonor clonotype sharing on sequencing depth was noted. Unshared clonotypes carried lower generation probabilities than those common to all four donors.

Repertoires were generated with immunoSEQ multiplex PCR, while TCRdb's copy carries only in-frame clones and drops some. This sample has approximately 400,000 clones, with 95% to 97% found just once. Notes on this clone: Its antigen is not identified.

The CDR3 is made up of 16 amino acids. Trimming took 3 bases from V and 4 from J; bases not matched to a gene: 4. The germline V gene has CDR1 SGHNT and CDR2 YENEEA. The sample comprised memory CD8+ T cells sorted from blood. Subset in this sample: CD45RO+ cells pooled with CCR7-negative TemRA cells. The chain links TRBV11-3 to TRBJ2-1, with TRBD2 matching 12 bases. The sequence derives from a man aged 30 to 39 in good health. CDR3: CASSFRTSGRYNEQFF. The DNA for the CDR3 is TGTGCCAGCAGCTTCAGAACTAGCGGGAGGTACAATGAGCAGTTCTTC.